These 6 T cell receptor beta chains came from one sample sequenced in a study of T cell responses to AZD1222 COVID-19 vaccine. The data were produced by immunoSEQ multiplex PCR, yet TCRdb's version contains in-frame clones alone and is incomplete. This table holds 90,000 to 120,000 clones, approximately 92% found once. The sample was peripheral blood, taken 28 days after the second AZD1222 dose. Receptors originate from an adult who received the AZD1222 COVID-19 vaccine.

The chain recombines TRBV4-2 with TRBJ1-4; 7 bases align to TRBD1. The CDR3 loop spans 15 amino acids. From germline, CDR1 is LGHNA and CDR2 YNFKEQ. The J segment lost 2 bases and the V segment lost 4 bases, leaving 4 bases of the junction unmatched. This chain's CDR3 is CASSPQGGTNEKLFF. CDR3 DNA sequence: TGTGCCAGCAGCCCACAAGGGGGCACTAATGAAAAACTGTTTTTT.

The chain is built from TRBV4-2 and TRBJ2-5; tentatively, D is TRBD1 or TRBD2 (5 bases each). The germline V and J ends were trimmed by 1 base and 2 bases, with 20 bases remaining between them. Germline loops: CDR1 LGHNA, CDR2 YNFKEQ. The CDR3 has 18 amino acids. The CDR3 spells CASSQAGRGKATQETQYF. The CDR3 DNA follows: TGTGCCAGCAGCCAAGCCGGCCGGGGCAAGGCAACACAAGAGACCCAGTACTTC.

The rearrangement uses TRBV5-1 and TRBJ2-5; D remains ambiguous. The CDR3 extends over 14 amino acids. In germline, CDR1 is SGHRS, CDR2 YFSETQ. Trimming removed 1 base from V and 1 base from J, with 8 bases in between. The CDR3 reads CASSLTASQETQYF. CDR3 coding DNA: TGCGCCAGCAGCTTGACGGCTTCCCAAGAGACCCAGTACTTC.

CDR3 region: CASSVGLGRDGYTF. In nucleotides, the CDR3 is TGTGCCAGCAGCGTAGGTCTAGGGAGAGATGGCTACACCTTC. This chain uses TRBV9 with TRBJ1-2; D remains unclear. Germline V lookup: CDR1 SGDLS, CDR2 YYNGEE. The CDR3 runs 14 residues. Trimming shortened V by 0 bases and J by 6 bases, and 12 bases separated the two germline ends.

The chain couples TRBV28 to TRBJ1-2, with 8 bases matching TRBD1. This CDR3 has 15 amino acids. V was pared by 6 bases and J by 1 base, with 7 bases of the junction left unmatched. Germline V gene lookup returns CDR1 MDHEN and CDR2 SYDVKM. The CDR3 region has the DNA TGTGCCAGCAGCGAGGGACAGGAGATTAACTATGGCTACACCTTC. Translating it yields CASSEGQEINYGYTF.

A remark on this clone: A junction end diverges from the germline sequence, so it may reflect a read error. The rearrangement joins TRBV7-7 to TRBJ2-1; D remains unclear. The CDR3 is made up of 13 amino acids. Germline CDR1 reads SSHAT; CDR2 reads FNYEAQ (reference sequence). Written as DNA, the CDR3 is TGTGCTAGCAGCTTAGGTGCCTTCAATGAGCAGTTCTTC. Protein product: CASSLGAFNEQFF. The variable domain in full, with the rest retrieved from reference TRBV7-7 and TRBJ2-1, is GAGVSQSPRYKVTKRGQDVTLRCDPISSHATLYWYQQALGQGPEFLTYFNYEAQPDKSGLPSDRFSAERPEGSISTLTIQRTEQRDSAMYRCASSLGAFNEQFFGPGTRLTVL.